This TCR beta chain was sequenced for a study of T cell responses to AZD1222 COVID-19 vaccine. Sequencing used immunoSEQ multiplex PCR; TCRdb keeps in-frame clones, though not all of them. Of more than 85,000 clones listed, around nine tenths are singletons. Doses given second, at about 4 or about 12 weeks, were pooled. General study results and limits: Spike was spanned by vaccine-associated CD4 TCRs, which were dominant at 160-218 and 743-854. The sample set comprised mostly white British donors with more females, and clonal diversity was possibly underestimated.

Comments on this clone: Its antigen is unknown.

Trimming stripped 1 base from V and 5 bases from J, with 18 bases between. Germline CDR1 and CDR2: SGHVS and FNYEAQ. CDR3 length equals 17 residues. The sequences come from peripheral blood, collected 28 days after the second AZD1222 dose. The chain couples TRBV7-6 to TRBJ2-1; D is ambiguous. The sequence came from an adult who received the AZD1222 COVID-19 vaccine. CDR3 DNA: TGTGCCAGCAGCTTAGATTACATTTCTACCCCTAACAATGAGCAGTTCTTC. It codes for CASSLDYISTPNNEQFF.